This TCR beta chain derives from a study of T cells in Graves' hyperthyroidism and ophthalmopathy. Germline assignment: CDR1 MNHEY and CDR2 SMNVEV (reference sequence). The CDR3 has 15 residues. J gave up 6 bases and V 6 bases, and 9 bases lay outside the gene matches. RNA transcripts served as the template for amplifying TCR beta CDR3 regions. With the HTBI primer set, the TCR CDR3 went through a first round of RT-PCR. TCRdb reprocessed the multiplex PCR reads with MiXCR, giving one entry per CDR3 protein. The table has around 300,000 distinct CDR3 sequences, 15% to 20% seen once. Ophthalmopathy patients had moderate-to-severe active disease, CAS ≥3, NOSPECS ≥4, and disease duration under 3 months. Researchers barred patients who had uncontrolled infection, other autoimmune disease, pregnancy or lactation. Diagnoses rested on clinical symptoms, serum thyroxine and TRAb, thyroid ultrasound and orbital computed tomography. Fresh peripheral blood, about 9.6 ml, yielded the PBMCs.

This clonotype was counted a few times. The clonotype comes from a man aged 50 or older with Graves' ophthalmopathy. The V call is TRBV27, the J call TRBJ2-1; 9 nucleotides align to TRBD2. The material sequenced was blood. Here the CDR3 DNA reads TGTGCCAGCAGCGCTCTGAGCGGGAGGACCAATGAGCAGTTCTTC. Amino acids: CASSALSGRTNEQFF.